These 23 T cell receptor beta chains were sequenced from one sample in a study of blood T cell repertoires in COVID-19. Using immunoSEQ multiplex PCR, the repertoire was profiled, and TCRdb retains in-frame clones only, with some absent. The repertoire holds some 310,000 clones, with roughly 90% as singletons. The sequenced sample was PBMCs or T cells enriched from blood (not recorded which). These receptors were taken from a woman in her 30s who had recovered from COVID-19.

About this clone: Germline and junction disagree at one end, which may indicate a read error. The CDR3 sequence is CASSLGQGDGVHF. The CDR3 nucleotides read TGCGCCAGCAGCTTGGGACAGGGGGACGGAGTGCACTTC. This chain uses TRBV5-1 with TRBJ2-4; 9 positions match TRBD1. The V gene's germline CDR1 is SGHRS and CDR2 YFSETQ. This CDR3 contains 13 residues. Full variable domain (outside the CDR3, taken from reference TRBV5-1 and TRBJ2-4): KAGVTQTPRYLIKTRGQQVTLSCSPISGHRSVSWYQQTPGQGLQFLFEYFSETQRNKGNFPGRFSGRQFSNSRSEMNVSTLELGDSALYLCASSLGQGDGVHFGAGTRLSVL.

The chain employs TRBV19 and TRBJ1-2; D possibly corresponds to TRBD1 (5 bases). The V and J ends lost 6 bases and 0 bases respectively, with 11 bases between them. This CDR3 has 14 residues. From germline, CDR1 is LNHDA and CDR2 SQIVND (reference sequence). CDR3 loop: CASRGQQPNYGYTF. CDR3 nucleotide sequence: TGTGCCAGTAGGGGGCAGCAACCTAACTATGGCTACACCTTC.

This clone was detected once. The rearrangement links TRBV2 to TRBJ2-2; 8 nucleotides align to TRBD1. Trimming at V came to 7 bases and at J to 5 bases, leaving 6 bases not matched to a gene. Germline assignment: CDR1 SNHLY and CDR2 FYNNEI. The CDR3 runs 14 residues. CDR3 residues: CASKGQGETGELFF. As DNA, the CDR3 is TGTGCCAGCAAAGGACAGGGTGAGACCGGGGAGCTGTTTTTT.

This clone was recorded only once. The chain uses TRBV7-2 and TRBJ2-7, with D maybe TRBD1 (6 bases). This CDR3 is 14 amino acids long. The ends were cut back, 4 bases at V and 7 bases at J, with 17 bases in the middle. Germline CDR1 and CDR2: SGHTA and FQGNSA. The CDR3 loop is CASSSTGPLGEQYF. Written as DNA, the CDR3 is TGTGCCAGCAGCTCAACAGGGCCCTTGGGGGAGCAGTACTTC.

The chain uses TRBV18 and TRBJ1-2; 7 nucleotides align to TRBD1. CDR3 size: 15 residues. Germline trimming cut 3 bases from V and 4 bases from J; bases unmatched to any gene: 8. CDR1 is KGHSH and CDR2 is LQKENI in the germline V gene. The CDR3 region has the DNA TGTGCCAGCTCACCCGGTGGACAGGTGCTCTATGGCTACACCTTC. Its translation: CASSPGGQVLYGYTF.

The chain joins TRBV24-1 to TRBJ2-7; 10 nucleotides align to TRBD1. The CDR3 runs to 14 residues. Germline-derived CDR1 and CDR2 are KGHDR and SFDVKD. The V and J ends lost 5 bases and 7 bases, in that order; junction bases with no gene match: 7. Here the CDR3 reads CATSAGQGSWEQYF. For the CDR3, the DNA is TGTGCCACCAGTGCGGGACAGGGGAGTTGGGAGCAGTACTTC.

The gene calls are TRBV6-5 and TRBJ2-7, with TRBD2 as a possible D gene (5 bases). The CDR3 covers 12 residues. V shed 4 bases and J shed 7 bases, with 11 bases lying between them. In germline, CDR1 is MNHEY, CDR2 SVGAGI. This chain's CDR3 is CASSSLLGEQYF. CDR3 DNA sequence: TGTGCCAGCAGTTCATTACTAGGGGAGCAGTACTTC.

With respect to this clone: The same CDR3 also results from other DNA sequences found in this sample. The V gene is TRBV12-3 or TRBV12-4, the J gene TRBJ2-3; D remains ambiguous. The V end was cut by 3 bases, the J end by 1 base, with 5 bases between. The CDR3 is 13 residues long. The CDR3, as DNA: TGTGCCAGCAGTTTTCAGGGCACAGATACGCAGTATTTT. Protein: CASSFQGTDTQYF.

V gene TRBV4-2 combines with J gene TRBJ2-3; possibly TRBD1 for D (5 bases). The germline gives CDR1 LGHNA, CDR2 YNFKEQ. V lost 0 bases and J 1 base, leaving 17 bases between the germline ends. The CDR3 has 18 residues. In DNA, the CDR3 is TGTGCCAGCAGCCAAGACCCCCCCCAGGGTATGGGCACAGATACGCAGTATTTT. Its translation is CASSQDPPQGMGTDTQYF.

This rearrangement joins TRBV6-1 to TRBJ1-6; no clear D. Looked up from germline, CDR1 is MNHNS and CDR2 is SASEGT. The CDR3 runs to 14 residues. Trimming stripped 1 base from V and 11 bases from J, with 12 bases between. The CDR3 loop is CASSEGLNPAPLHF. Here the CDR3 DNA reads TGTGCCAGCAGTGAAGGGCTCAATCCCGCACCCCTCCACTTT.

The V call is TRBV28, the J call TRBJ1-2, with 8 bases that match TRBD1. V was pared by 4 bases and J by 5 bases, with 12 bases of the junction left unmatched. CDR3 length: 16 amino acids. Per the germline V gene, CDR1 is MDHEN and CDR2 is SYDVKM. This chain's CDR3 is CASSSFDRGNIYGYTF. CDR3 bases: TGTGCCAGCAGTTCCTTCGACAGGGGCAACATTTATGGCTACACCTTC.

V is TRBV2 and J is TRBJ1-2, with 7 bases fitting TRBD1. With V trimmed by 5 bases and J by 6 bases, 6 bases remained unmatched. The CDR3 runs 13 residues. The germline CDR1 and CDR2 sequences are SNHLY and FYNNEI. CDR3 sequence (DNA): TGTGCCAGCAGTCCGCAGGGGGGAAATGGCTACACCTTC. Its protein product is CASSPQGGNGYTF.

The V gene is TRBV7-2, the J gene TRBJ1-1; maybe TRBD1 (6 bases). The CDR3 totals 12 residues. CDR1 is SGHTA, CDR2 FQGNSA, per germline. V lost 4 bases to trimming and J lost 6 bases, with 9 bases between them. The CDR3 bases are TGTGCCAGCAGCTCCCAGGGGTCTGAAGCTTTCTTT. Translating it yields CASSSQGSEAFF.

This clone has more than one count but fewer than ten. Different DNA sequences within this sample yield the same CDR3. J is TRBJ2-7 and V is TRBV7-2; 8 bases align to TRBD1. Germline V gives CDR1 SGHTA, CDR2 FQGNSA. The CDR3 is 14 amino acids. Trimming at V came to 3 bases and at J to 4 bases, leaving 5 bases not matched to a gene. CDR3 residues: CASSFRQGAYEQYF. The CDR3, as DNA: TGTGCCAGCAGCTTTCGGCAGGGGGCGTACGAGCAGTACTTC.

This chain links TRBV19 with TRBJ2-1, with TRBD2 matching over 12 bases. This CDR3 has 17 residues. Germline loops: CDR1 LNHDA, CDR2 SQIVND (reference sequence). V shed 5 bases and J 10 bases; nucleotides not matched to a gene: 15. CDR3 loop: CASSPRTSGKVMREQFF. The CDR3 DNA reads TGTGCCAGTAGTCCGAGGACTAGCGGGAAAGTTATGCGGGAGCAGTTCTTC.

As to this clone: Other DNA variants within this sample encode the same CDR3. The chain uses TRBV9 and TRBJ2-3, with 16 bases lining up with TRBD2. The CDR3 extends over 16 amino acids. The junction had 1 base not matched to a gene; V was cut back by 2 bases and J by 4 bases. Looked up from germline, CDR1 is SGDLS and CDR2 is YYNGEE. DNA for the CDR3: TGTGCCAGCAGCGTGGGACTAGCGGGAGGGCCAGATACGCAGTATTTT. It specifies CASSVGLAGGPDTQYF.

The chain employs TRBV10-3 and TRBJ2-6; 7 bases line up with TRBD1. The CDR3 has 15 residues. Trimming took 5 bases from V and 4 from J; bases not matched to a gene: 5. Germline CDR1 is ENHRY and CDR2 is SYGVKD. This chain's CDR3 is CAISTRGSGANVLTF. The CDR3 DNA reads as TGTGCCATCAGTACCAGGGGGTCCGGGGCCAACGTCCTGACTTTC.

The chain couples TRBV9 to TRBJ2-1; the match to TRBD2 covers 11 bases. Germline CDR1 SGDLS, CDR2 YYNGEE. CDR3 size: 16 residues. After removal of 3 bases from V and 5 bases from J, the junction contained 7 bases not matched to a gene. The CDR3 protein is CASSARSGLADNEQFF. Here the CDR3 DNA reads TGTGCCAGCAGCGCCCGCTCGGGACTAGCGGACAATGAGCAGTTCTTC.

The chain combines TRBV5-1 with TRBJ1-4, with TRBD1 matching 8 bases. The length of the CDR3 is 16 residues. Germline V gene lookup returns CDR1 SGHRS and CDR2 YFSETQ. Germline trimming cut 4 bases from V and 6 bases from J; bases unmatched to any gene: 11. The CDR3 reads CASSLDPGQVDEKLFF. The CDR3 DNA reads as TGCGCCAGCAGCCTGGATCCGGGACAGGTCGATGAAAAACTGTTTTTT.

The rearrangement uses TRBV27 and TRBJ1-1, with 7 bases that match TRBD1. This CDR3 region has 16 residues. Per germline, CDR1 MNHEY and CDR2 SMNVEV (reference sequence). Trimming cost V 2 bases and J 5 bases; bases outside gene matches: 11. CDR3 nucleotide sequence: TGTGCCAGCAGTTTAGTGACAGGGATTTTGGGAACTGAAGCTTTCTTT. This sequence encodes CASSLVTGILGTEAFF.

The chain is built from TRBV19 and TRBJ1-1, with TRBD1 matching 12 bases. After removal of 4 bases from V and 12 bases from J, the junction contained 12 bases not matched to a gene. This CDR3 is built from 15 residues. Germline values: CDR1 LNHDA, CDR2 SQIVND (reference sequence). CDR3 in amino acids: CASSTSGDRGLPSFF. The DNA of the CDR3 is TGTGCCAGTAGTACCTCCGGGGACAGGGGGCTTCCTTCTTTCTTT.

The chain uses TRBV5-8 and TRBJ2-7, with D perhaps matching TRBD2 (6 bases). Germline V lookup: CDR1 SGHTS, CDR2 YDEGEE. The CDR3 consists of 18 residues. The germline V and J ends were trimmed by 1 base and 1 base, with 21 bases remaining between them. CDR3: CASSLSLGGAAGSYEQYF. The CDR3 nucleotides read TGTGCCAGCAGCTTGTCCCTTGGTGGGGCAGCGGGTTCCTACGAGCAGTACTTC.

The gene calls are TRBV19 and TRBJ2-1, with TRBD1 matching 9 bases. V was pared by 8 bases and J by 7 bases, with 6 bases of the junction left unmatched. Germline values: CDR1 LNHDA, CDR2 SQIVND (reference sequence). There are 13 residues in the CDR3. Here the CDR3 DNA reads TGTGCCAGTGGGACAGGGCTAGTGAATGAGCAGTTCTTC. Its protein is CASGTGLVNEQFF.